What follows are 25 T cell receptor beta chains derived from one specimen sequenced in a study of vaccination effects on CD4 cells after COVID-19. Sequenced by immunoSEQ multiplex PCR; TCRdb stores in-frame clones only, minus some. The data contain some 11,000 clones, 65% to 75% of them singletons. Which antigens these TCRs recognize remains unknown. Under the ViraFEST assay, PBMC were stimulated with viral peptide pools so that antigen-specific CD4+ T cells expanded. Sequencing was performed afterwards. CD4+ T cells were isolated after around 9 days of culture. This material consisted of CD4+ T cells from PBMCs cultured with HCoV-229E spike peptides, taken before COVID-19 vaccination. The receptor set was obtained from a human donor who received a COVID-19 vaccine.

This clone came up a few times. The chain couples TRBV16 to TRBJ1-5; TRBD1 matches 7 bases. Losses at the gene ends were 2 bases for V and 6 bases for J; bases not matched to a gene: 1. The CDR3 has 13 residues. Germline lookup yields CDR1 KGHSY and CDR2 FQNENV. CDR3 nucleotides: TGTGCCAGCAGCCAAGACAGGGCTCAGCCCCAGCATTTT. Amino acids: CASSQDRAQPQHF.

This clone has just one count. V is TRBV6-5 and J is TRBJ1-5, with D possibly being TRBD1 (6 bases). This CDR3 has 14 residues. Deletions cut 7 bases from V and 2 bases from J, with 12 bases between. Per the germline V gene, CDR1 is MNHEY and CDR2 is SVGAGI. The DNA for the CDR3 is TGTGCCAGCAAGTCGGCAGGGGGCAATCAGCCCCAGCATTTT. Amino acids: CASKSAGGNQPQHF.

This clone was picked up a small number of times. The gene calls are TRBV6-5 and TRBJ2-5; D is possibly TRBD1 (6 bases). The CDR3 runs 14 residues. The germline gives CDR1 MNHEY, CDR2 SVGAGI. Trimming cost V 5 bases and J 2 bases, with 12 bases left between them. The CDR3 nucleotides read TGTGCCAGCAGTACGTGGGGGCCGCAAGAGACCCAGTACTTC. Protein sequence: CASSTWGPQETQYF.

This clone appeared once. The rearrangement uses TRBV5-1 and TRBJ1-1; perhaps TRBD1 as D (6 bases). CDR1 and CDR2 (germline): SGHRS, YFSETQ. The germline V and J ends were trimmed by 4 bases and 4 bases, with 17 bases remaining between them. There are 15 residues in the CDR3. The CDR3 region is CASSPPPGQGTEAFF. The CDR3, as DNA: TGCGCCAGCAGCCCCCCACCGGGACAAGGCACTGAAGCTTTCTTT.

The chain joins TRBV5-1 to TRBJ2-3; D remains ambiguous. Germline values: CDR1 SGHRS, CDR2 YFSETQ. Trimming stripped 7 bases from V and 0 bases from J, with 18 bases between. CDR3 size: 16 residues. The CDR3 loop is CASLPDWAASTDTQYF. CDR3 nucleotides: TGCGCCAGCCTCCCCGACTGGGCGGCTAGCACAGATACGCAGTATTTT.

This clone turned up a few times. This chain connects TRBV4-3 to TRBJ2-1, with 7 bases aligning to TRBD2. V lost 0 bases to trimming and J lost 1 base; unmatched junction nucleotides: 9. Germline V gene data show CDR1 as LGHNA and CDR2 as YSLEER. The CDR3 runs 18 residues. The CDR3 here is CASSQEGGVAGSYNEQFF. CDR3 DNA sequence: TGCGCCAGCAGCCAAGAAGGTGGGGTAGCGGGTTCCTACAATGAGCAGTTCTTC.

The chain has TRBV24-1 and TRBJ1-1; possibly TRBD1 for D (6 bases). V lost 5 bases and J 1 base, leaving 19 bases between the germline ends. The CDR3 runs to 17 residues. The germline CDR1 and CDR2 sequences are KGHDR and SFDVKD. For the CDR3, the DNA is TGTGCCACCAGTGCCGCCCCAGGGGAGAGAGAGAACACTGAAGCTTTCTTT. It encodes CATSAAPGERENTEAFF.

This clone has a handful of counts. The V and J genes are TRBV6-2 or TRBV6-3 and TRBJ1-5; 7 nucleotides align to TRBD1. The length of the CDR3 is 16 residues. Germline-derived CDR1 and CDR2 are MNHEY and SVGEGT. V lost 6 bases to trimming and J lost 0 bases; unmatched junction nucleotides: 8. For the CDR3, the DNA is TGTGCCAGCAGCCACGGGACAGTTTATAGCAATCAGCCCCAGCATTTT. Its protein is CASSHGTVYSNQPQHF.

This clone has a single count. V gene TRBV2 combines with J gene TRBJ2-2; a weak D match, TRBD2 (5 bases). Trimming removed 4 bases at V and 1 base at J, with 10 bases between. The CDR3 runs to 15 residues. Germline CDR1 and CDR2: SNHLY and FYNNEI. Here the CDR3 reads CASSVGLENTGELFF. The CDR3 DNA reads TGTGCCAGCAGTGTAGGACTGGAGAACACCGGGGAGCTGTTTTTT.

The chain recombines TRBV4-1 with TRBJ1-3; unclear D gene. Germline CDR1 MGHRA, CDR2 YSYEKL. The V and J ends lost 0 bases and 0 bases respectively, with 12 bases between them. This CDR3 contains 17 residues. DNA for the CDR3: TGCGCCAGCAGCCAAGACGGCACCAGCAGCTCTGGAAACACCATATATTTT. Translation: CASSQDGTSSSGNTIYF.

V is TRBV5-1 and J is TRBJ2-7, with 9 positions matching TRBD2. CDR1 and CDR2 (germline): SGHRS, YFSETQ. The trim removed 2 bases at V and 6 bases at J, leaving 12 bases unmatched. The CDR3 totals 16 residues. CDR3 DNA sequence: TGCGCCAGCAGCTTACTCCCGTCTAGCGGGGATCTCGAGCAGTACTTC. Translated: CASSLLPSSGDLEQYF.

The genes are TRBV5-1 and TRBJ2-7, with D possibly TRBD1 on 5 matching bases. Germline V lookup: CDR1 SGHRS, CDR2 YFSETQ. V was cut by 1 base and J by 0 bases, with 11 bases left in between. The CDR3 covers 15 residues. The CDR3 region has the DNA TGCGCCAGCAGCTTGAGGGGTCCGGGCTCCTACGAGCAGTACTTC. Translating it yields CASSLRGPGSYEQYF. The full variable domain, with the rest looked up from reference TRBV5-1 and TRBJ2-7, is KAGVTQTPRYLIKTRGQQVTLSCSPISGHRSVSWYQQTPGQGLQFLFEYFSETQRNKGNFPGRFSGRQFSNSRSEMNVSTLELGDSALYLCASSLRGPGSYEQYFGPGTRLTVT.

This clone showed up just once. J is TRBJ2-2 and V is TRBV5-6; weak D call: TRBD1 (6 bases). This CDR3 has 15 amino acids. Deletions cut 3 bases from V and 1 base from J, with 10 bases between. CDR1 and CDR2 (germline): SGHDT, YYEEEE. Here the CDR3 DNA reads TGTGCCAGCAGCTCCCAACAGGGGAACACCGGGGAGCTGTTTTTT. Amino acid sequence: CASSSQQGNTGELFF.

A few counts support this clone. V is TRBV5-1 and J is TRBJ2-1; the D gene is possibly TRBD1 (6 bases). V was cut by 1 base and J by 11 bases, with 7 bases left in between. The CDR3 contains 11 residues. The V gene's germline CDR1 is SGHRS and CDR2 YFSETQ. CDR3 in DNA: TGCGCCAGCAGCTTGAGGGGGAAGCAGTTCTTC. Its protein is CASSLRGKQFF. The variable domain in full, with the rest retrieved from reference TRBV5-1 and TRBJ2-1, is KAGVTQTPRYLIKTRGQQVTLSCSPISGHRSVSWYQQTPGQGLQFLFEYFSETQRNKGNFPGRFSGRQFSNSRSEMNVSTLELGDSALYLCASSLRGKQFFGPGTRLTVL.

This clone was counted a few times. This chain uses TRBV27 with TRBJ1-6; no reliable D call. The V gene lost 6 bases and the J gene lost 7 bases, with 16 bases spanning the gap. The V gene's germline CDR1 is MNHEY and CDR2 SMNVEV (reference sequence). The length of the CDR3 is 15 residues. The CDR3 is CASRSGLLSNSPLHF. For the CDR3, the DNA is TGTGCCAGCAGATCAGGCCTTCTTTCGAATTCACCCCTCCACTTT.

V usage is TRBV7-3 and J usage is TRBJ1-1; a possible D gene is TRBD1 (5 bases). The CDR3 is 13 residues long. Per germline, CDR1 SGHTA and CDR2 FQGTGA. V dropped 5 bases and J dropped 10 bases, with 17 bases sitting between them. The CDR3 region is CASSAGPGGTAFF. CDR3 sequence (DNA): TGTGCCAGCAGCGCAGGACCTGGGGGGACAGCTTTCTTT.

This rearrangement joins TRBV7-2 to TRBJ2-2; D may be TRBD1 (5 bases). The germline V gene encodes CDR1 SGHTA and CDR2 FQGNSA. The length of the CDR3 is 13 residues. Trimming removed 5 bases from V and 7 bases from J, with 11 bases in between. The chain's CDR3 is CASSQGNHGELFF. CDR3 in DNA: TGTGCCAGCAGCCAGGGAAATCACGGGGAGCTGTTTTTT. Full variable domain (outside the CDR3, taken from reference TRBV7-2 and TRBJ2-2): GAGVSQSPSNKVTEKGKDVELRCDPISGHTALYWYRQSLGQGLEFLIYFQGNSAPDKSGLPSDRFSAERTGGSVSTLTIQRTQQEDSAVYLCASSQGNHGELFFGEGSRLTVL.

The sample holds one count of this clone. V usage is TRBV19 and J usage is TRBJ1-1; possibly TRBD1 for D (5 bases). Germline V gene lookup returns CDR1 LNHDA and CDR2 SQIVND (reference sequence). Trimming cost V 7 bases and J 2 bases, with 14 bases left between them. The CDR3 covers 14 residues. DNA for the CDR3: TGTGCCAGTAAAGCGGGGCCCAGAAACACTGAAGCTTTCTTT. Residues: CASKAGPRNTEAFF.

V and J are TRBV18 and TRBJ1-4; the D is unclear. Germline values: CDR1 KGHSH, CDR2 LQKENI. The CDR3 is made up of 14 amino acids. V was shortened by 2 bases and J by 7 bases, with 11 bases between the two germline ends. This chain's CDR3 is CASSPGDTREKLFF. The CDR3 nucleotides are TGTGCCAGCTCACCAGGCGACACGCGTGAAAAACTGTTTTTT.

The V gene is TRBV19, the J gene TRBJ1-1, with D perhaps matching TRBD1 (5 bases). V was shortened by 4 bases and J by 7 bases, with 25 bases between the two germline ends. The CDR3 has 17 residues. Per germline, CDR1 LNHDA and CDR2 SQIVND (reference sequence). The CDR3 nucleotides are TGTGCCAGTAGTAACAACGGGGGGTGGACCCCCAGATTTGAAGCTTTCTTT. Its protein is CASSNNGGWTPRFEAFF.

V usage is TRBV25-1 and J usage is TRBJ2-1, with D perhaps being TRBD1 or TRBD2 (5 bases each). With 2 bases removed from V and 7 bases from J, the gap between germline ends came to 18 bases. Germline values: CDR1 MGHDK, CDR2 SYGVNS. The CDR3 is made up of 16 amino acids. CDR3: CASSEQGPRSWNEQFF. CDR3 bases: TGTGCCAGCAGTGAACAGGGACCGAGGTCTTGGAATGAGCAGTTCTTC.

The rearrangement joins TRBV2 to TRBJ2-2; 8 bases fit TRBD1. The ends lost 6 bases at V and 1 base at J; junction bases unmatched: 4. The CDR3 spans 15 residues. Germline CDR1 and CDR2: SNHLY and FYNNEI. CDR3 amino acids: CASSRDRLNTGELFF. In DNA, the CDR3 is TGTGCCAGCAGCCGGGACAGGCTGAACACCGGGGAGCTGTTTTTT.

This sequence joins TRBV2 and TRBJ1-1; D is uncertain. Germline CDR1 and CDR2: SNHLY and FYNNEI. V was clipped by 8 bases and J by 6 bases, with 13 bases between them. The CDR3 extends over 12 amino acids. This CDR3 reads CASGEPYAEAFF. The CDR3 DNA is TGTGCCAGCGGGGAGCCTTACGCTGAAGCTTTCTTT. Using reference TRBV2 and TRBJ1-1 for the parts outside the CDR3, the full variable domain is EPEVTQTPSHQVTQMGQEVILRCVPISNHLYFYWYRQILGQKVEFLVSFYNNEISEKSEIFDDQFSVERPDGSNFTLKIRSTKLEDSAMYFCASGEPYAEAFFGQGTRLTVV.

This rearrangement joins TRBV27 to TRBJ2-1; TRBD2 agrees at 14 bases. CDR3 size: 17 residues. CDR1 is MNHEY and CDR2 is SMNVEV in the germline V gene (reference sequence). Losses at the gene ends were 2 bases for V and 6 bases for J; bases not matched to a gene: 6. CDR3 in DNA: TGTGCCAGCAGTTTAATGGGCGGGACTAGCGGGGGCAATGAGCAGTTCTTC. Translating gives CASSLMGGTSGGNEQFF.

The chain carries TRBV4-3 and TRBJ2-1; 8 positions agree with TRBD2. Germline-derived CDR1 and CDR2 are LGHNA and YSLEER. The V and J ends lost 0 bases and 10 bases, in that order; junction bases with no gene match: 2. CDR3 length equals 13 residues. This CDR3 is CASSQDRGGEQFF. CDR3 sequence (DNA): TGCGCCAGCAGCCAAGATCGCGGGGGGGAGCAGTTCTTC.